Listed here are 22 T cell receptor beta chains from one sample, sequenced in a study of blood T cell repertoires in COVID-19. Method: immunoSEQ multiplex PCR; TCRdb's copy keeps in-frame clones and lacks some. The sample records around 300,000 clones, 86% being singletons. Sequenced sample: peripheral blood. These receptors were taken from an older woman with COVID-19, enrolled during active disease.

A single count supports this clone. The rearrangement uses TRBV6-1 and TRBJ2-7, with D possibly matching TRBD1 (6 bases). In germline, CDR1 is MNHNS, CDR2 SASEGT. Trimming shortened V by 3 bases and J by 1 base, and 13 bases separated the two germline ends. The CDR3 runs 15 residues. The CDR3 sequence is CASSESRTVSYEQYF. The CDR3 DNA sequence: TGTGCCAGCAGTGAGTCCCGGACAGTATCCTACGAGCAGTACTTC.

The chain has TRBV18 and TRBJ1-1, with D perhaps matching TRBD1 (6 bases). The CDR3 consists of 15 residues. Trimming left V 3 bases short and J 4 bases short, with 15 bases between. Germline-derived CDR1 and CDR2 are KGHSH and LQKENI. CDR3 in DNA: TGTGCCAGCTCACCTCTACAGGGTGATAGCACTGAAGCTTTCTTT. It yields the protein CASSPLQGDSTEAFF.

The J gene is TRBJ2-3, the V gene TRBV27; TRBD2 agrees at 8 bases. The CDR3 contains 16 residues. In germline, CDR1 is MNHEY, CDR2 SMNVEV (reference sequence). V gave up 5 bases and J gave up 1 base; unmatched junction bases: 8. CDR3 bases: TGTGCCAGCAGTAAACGCGGGGGGCCGGGCACAGATACGCAGTATTTT. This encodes CASSKRGGPGTDTQYF.

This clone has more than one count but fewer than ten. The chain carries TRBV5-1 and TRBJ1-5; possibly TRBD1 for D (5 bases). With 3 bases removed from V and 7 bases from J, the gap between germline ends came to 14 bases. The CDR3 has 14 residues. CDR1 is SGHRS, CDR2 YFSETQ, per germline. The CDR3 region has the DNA TGCGCCAGCAGCTATGGAGGGACGGGGCAGCCCCAGCATTTT. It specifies CASSYGGTGQPQHF.

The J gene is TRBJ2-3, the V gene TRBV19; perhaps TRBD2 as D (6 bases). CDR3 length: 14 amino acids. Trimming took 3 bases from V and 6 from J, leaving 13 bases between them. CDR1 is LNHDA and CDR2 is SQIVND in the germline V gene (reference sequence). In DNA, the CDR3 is TGTGCCAGTAGTATTTTGGAGGGAATGGATACGCAGTATTTT. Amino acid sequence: CASSILEGMDTQYF. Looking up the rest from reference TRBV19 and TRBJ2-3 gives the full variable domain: DGGITQSPKYLFRKEGQNVTLSCEQNLNHDAMYWYRQDPGQGLRLIYYSQIVNDFQKGDIAEGYSVSREKKESFPLTVTSAQKNPTAFYLCASSILEGMDTQYFGPGTRLTVL.

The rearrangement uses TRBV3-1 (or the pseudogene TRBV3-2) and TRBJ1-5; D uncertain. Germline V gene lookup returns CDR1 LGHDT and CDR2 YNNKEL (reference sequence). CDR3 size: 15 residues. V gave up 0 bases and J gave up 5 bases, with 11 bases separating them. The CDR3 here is CASSQDASGYQPQHF. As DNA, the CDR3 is TGTGCCAGCAGCCAAGATGCGTCCGGTTATCAGCCCCAGCATTTT.

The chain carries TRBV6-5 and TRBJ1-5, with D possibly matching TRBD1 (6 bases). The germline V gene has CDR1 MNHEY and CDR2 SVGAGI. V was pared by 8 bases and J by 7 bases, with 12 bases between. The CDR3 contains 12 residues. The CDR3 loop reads CASSGAWQPQHF. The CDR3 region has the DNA TGTGCCAGCTCAGGGGCATGGCAGCCCCAGCATTTT.

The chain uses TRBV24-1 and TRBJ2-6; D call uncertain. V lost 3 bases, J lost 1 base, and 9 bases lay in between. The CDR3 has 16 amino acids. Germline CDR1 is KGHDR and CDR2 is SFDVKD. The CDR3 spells CATSDPPGSGANVLTF. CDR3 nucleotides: TGTGCCACCAGTGATCCCCCCGGGTCTGGGGCCAACGTCCTGACTTTC.

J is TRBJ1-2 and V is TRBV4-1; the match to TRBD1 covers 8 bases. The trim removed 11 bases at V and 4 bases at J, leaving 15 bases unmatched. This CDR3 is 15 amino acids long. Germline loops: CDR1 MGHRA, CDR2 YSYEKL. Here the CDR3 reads CASRPSDRGIYGYTF. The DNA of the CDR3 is TGCGCCTCCCGCCCCTCCGACAGGGGTATCTATGGCTACACCTTC.

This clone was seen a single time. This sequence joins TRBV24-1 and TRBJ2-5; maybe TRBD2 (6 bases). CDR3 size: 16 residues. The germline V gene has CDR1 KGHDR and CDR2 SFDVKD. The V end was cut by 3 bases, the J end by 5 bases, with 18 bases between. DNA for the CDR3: TGTGCCACCAGTGATATTGGGACGGGGAGGATTGAGACCCAGTACTTC. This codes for CATSDIGTGRIETQYF.

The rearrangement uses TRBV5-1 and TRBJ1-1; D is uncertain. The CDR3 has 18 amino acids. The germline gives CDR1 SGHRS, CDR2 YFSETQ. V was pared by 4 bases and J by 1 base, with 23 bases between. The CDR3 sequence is CASSAAGWSDNWNTEAFF. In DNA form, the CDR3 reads TGCGCCAGCAGCGCGGCGGGTTGGAGCGATAATTGGAACACTGAAGCTTTCTTT.

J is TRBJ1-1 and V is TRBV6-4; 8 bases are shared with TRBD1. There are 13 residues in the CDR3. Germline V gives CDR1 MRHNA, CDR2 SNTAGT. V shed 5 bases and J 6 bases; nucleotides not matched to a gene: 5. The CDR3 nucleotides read TGTGCCAGCAGTACAGGGGGGAGAGCTGAAGCTTTCTTT. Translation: CASSTGGRAEAFF.

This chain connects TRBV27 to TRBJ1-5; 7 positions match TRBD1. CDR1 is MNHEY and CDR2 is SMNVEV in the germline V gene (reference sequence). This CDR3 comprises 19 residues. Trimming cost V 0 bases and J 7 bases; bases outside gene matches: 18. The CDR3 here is CASSLSPNDYRGRTQPQHF. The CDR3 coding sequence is TGTGCCAGCAGTTTATCGCCAAATGACTACAGGGGACGAACGCAGCCCCAGCATTTT.

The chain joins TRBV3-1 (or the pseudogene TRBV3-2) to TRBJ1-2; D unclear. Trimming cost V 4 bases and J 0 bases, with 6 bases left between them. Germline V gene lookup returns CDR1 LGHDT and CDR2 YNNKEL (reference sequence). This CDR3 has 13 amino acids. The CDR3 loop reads CASSRSANYGYTF. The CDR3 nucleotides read TGTGCCAGCAGCCGGTCAGCTAACTATGGCTACACCTTC.

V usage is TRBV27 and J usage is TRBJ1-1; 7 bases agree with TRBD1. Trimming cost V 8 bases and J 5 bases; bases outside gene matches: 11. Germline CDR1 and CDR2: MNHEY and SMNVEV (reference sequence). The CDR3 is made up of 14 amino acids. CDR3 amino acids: CASDRQGTGTEAFF. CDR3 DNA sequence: TGTGCCAGCGACCGACAGGGTACGGGAACTGAAGCTTTCTTT.

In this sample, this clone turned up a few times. The CDR3 loop reads CASSLKLGQGDYGYTF. For the CDR3, the DNA is TGTGCCAGCAGCTTAAAGTTAGGACAGGGGGACTATGGCTACACCTTC. The rearrangement links TRBV7-4 to TRBJ1-2, with 10 bases lining up with TRBD1. In germline, CDR1 is SGHVT, CDR2 SQSDAQ. The CDR3 is 16 amino acids. The V and J ends lost 2 bases and 3 bases, in that order; junction bases with no gene match: 6.

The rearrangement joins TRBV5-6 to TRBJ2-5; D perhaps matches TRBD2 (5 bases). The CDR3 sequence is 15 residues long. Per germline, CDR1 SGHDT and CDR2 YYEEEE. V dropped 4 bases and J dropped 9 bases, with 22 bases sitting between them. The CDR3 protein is CASSPPTKSGVAQYF. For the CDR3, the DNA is TGTGCCAGCAGCCCCCCGACCAAGTCCGGGGTGGCCCAGTACTTC.

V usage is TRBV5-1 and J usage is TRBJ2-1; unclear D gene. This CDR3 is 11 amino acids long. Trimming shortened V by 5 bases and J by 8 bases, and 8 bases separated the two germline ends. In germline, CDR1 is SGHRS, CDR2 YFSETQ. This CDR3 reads CASSSGHEQFF. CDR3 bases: TGCGCCAGCAGTTCCGGTCATGAGCAGTTCTTC. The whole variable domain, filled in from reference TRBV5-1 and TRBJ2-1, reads KAGVTQTPRYLIKTRGQQVTLSCSPISGHRSVSWYQQTPGQGLQFLFEYFSETQRNKGNFPGRFSGRQFSNSRSEMNVSTLELGDSALYLCASSSGHEQFFGPGTRLTVL.

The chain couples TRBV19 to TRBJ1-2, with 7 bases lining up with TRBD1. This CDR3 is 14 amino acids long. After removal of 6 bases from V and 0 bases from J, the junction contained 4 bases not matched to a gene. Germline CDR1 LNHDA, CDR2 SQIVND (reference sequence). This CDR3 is CASRTGNANYGYTF. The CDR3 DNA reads TGTGCCAGTAGGACAGGGAACGCTAACTATGGCTACACCTTC.

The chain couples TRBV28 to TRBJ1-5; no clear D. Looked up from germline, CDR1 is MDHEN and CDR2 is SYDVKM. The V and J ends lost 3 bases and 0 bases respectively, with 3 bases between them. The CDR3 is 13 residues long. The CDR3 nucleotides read TGTGCCAGCAGTTTTTATAGCAATCAGCCCCAGCATTTT. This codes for CASSFYSNQPQHF.

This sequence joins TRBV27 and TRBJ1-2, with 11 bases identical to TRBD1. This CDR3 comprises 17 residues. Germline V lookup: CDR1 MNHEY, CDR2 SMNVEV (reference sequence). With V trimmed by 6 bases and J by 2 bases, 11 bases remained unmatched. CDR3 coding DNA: TGTGCCAGCAGCCCTCAAGGACAGGGGGCATTAAACTATGGCTACACCTTC. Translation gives CASSPQGQGALNYGYTF.

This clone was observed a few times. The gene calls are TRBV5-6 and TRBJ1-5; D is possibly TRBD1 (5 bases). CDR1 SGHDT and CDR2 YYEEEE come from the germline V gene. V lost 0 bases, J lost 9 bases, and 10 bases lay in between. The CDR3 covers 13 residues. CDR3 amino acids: CASSLEGMGPQHF. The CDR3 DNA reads TGTGCCAGCAGCTTGGAGGGGATGGGGCCCCAGCATTTT.